This T cell receptor beta chain was profiled in a study of blood T cell repertoires in COVID-19. Study as a whole: Acute-phase and convalescent COVID-19 samples originated in the United States, Italy and Spain. T cells, B-cell-depleted T cells, or PBMCs provided the cDNA or gDNA that served as material.

In the authors' methods: For nucleated cells, counts were estimated from reference gene primer amplification. Sequencing was performed with immunoSEQ multiplex PCR; in TCRdb, only in-frame clones are kept and a portion is missing. V and J calls and clone size follow that table, whereas D and trimming were derived from the DNA. The sample carries just under 150,000 clones, 70% to 90% recorded once. Trimming removed 3 bases from V and 6 bases from J, with 12 bases in between. Germline CDR1 reads KGHSH; CDR2 reads LQKENI. The CDR3 is 15 residues long. This rearrangement joins TRBV18 to TRBJ1-6; D remains ambiguous. Material: peripheral blood. The TCR comes from a human donor with acute or convalescent COVID-19. The donor label of this sample is uncertain. The CDR3 bases are TGTGCCAGCTCACCCCGTGTAGAACGTAATTCACCCCTCCACTTT. This sequence encodes CASSPRVERNSPLHF.